Listed here are 21 T cell receptor beta chains from one sample, sequenced in a study of identical twins. TCRdb recomputed calls from the 5' RACE reads with MiXCR, one row per CDR3 protein. Among fewer than 250,000 distinct CDR3 sequences listed, 5.5% to 8% were seen once. These data were also reused for a study on yellow fever vaccine responses in identical twins.

The sample consisted of memory (CD45RO+) T cells sorted from blood. These receptor sequences come from a woman younger than 30 in good health.

The sample holds a few counts of this clonotype. This sequence joins TRBV5-1 and TRBJ1-1, with D tentatively TRBD1 (5 bases). V lost 4 bases and J lost 4, with 17 bases in between. The CDR3 loop spans 15 amino acids. CDR1 and CDR2 (germline): SGHRS, YFSETQ. The CDR3, as DNA: TGCGCCAGCAGCCCTGCCGGGCCGGGGGGCACTGAAGCTTTCTTT. Its translation is CASSPAGPGGTEAFF.

J is TRBJ2-1 and V is TRBV20-1; 9 positions agree with TRBD1. V dropped 6 bases and J dropped 6; count of bases not matched to a gene: 3. Looked up from germline, CDR1 is DFQATT and CDR2 is SNEGSKA (reference sequence). This CDR3 is built from 12 residues. CDR3 in DNA: TGCAGTGCCGGGACAGGGACCAATGAGCAGTTCTTC. Its protein is CSAGTGTNEQFF.

This chain links TRBV12-3 or TRBV12-4 with TRBJ1-5; D remains ambiguous. The CDR3 spans 16 residues. V lost 3 bases and J lost 2, with 14 bases in between. The CDR3 bases are TGTGCCAGCAGTTTTGCGTCGGGTAGCGGCAATCAGCCCCAGCATTTT. Protein sequence: CASSFASGSGNQPQHF.

The rearrangement uses TRBV20-1 and TRBJ1-6; D uncertain. CDR3 length equals 16 residues. Trimming stripped 4 bases from V and 7 bases from J, with 20 bases between. Germline V lookup: CDR1 DFQATT, CDR2 SNEGSKA (reference sequence). Here the CDR3 reads CSANSGVVQVNSPLHF. The CDR3 region has the DNA TGCAGTGCTAACTCTGGAGTCGTCCAGGTCAATTCACCCCTCCACTTT.

This clonotype was detected only a few times. The chain couples TRBV12-3 or TRBV12-4 to TRBJ2-2; D may correspond to TRBD1 or TRBD2 (7 bases each). The V gene lost 5 bases and the J gene lost 4 bases, with 17 bases spanning the gap. This CDR3 is 16 amino acids long. DNA of the CDR3: TGTGCCAGCAGTGGGGGAGGGGGCGCGATCACCGGGGAGCTGTTTTTT. It encodes CASSGGGGAITGELFF.

The chain uses TRBV14 and TRBJ2-5; 8 bases are shared with TRBD2. V lost 5 bases to trimming and J lost 5 bases; unmatched junction nucleotides: 7. Germline V gene lookup returns CDR1 SGHDN and CDR2 FVKESK. The CDR3 runs 14 residues. CDR3 protein: CASSFAGGPETQYF. In DNA, the CDR3 is TGTGCCAGCAGCTTTGCGGGGGGCCCTGAGACCCAGTACTTC. Using reference TRBV14 and TRBJ2-5 for the parts outside the CDR3, the full variable domain is EAGVTQFPSHSVIEKGQTVTLRCDPISGHDNLYWYRRVMGKEIKFLLHFVKESKQDESGMPNNRFLAERTGGTYSTLKVQPAELEDSGVYFCASSFAGGPETQYFGPGTRLLVL.

At least ten counts were recorded for this clonotype. This chain links TRBV7-6 with TRBJ2-3, with D possibly being TRBD2 (5 bases). The V end was cut by 5 bases, the J end by 2 bases, with 8 bases between. This CDR3 region has 13 residues. The germline V gene has CDR1 SGHVS and CDR2 FNYEAQ. Here the CDR3 reads CASSPRDTDTQYF. CDR3 DNA sequence: TGTGCCAGCAGCCCCCGGGACACAGATACGCAGTATTTT.

This clonotype was seen a handful of times. The chain has TRBV24-1 and TRBJ2-3, with 10 nucleotides matching TRBD2. This CDR3 spans 14 amino acids. Germline-derived CDR1 and CDR2 are KGHDR and SFDVKD. The V gene end was trimmed by 7 bases and the J gene end by 6 bases; junction bases not matched to a gene: 6. Written as DNA, the CDR3 is TGTGCCACCAGCCTAGCGGGAGATATTGATACGCAGTATTTT. Translation gives CATSLAGDIDTQYF.

The chain is built from TRBV2 and TRBJ2-7; the match to TRBD2 covers 7 bases. This CDR3 is 15 amino acids long. Germline lookup yields CDR1 SNHLY and CDR2 FYNNEI. The V gene end was trimmed by 2 bases and the J gene end by 0 bases; junction bases not matched to a gene: 4. The CDR3 DNA reads as TGTGCCAGCAGTGAATTGCGGGGGAGCTCCTACGAGCAGTACGTC. Its protein product is CASSELRGSSYEQYV.

This clonotype has ten or more counts. The CDR3 DNA follows: TGTGCCAGCAGCATCGACGGGACGTTGGCCTACAATGAGCAGTTCTTC. Its protein product is CASSIDGTLAYNEQFF. The V and J genes are TRBV7-2 and TRBJ2-1; either TRBD1 or TRBD2 may fit D (5 bases each). CDR1 and CDR2 (germline): SGHTA, FQGNSA. The CDR3 runs to 16 residues. V was pared by 5 bases and J by 2 bases, with 16 bases between.

A few counts support this clonotype. This chain uses TRBV5-1 with TRBJ2-3, with 8 bases identical to TRBD2. The CDR3 runs to 15 residues. CDR1 is SGHRS, CDR2 YFSETQ, per germline. V gave up 7 bases and J gave up 3 bases; unmatched junction bases: 10. The CDR3 DNA reads as TGCGCCAGCGGGAAACTAGCGGAAGCGACAGATACGCAGTATTTT. This encodes CASGKLAEATDTQYF. Based on the CDR3 plus reference TRBV5-1 and TRBJ2-3, the full variable domain is KAGVTQTPRYLIKTRGQQVTLSCSPISGHRSVSWYQQTPGQGLQFLFEYFSETQRNKGNFPGRFSGRQFSNSRSEMNVSTLELGDSALYLCASGKLAEATDTQYFGPGTRLTVL.

This chain joins TRBV3-1 and TRBJ1-2; 7 bases match TRBD1. This CDR3 spans 14 amino acids. CDR1 is LGHDT, CDR2 YNNKEL, per germline (reference sequence). V lost 3 bases to trimming and J lost 6 bases; unmatched junction nucleotides: 7. The CDR3 DNA reads TGTGCCAGCAGCCATTTGACAGGGAGCGATGGCTACACCTTC. Translated: CASSHLTGSDGYTF.

In this sample, this clonotype turned up many times. This chain links TRBV20-1 with TRBJ2-1; 7 bases fit TRBD2. The V segment lost 0 bases and the J segment 7 bases; nucleotides outside the gene matches: 12. CDR1 is DFQATT and CDR2 is SNEGSKA in the germline V gene (reference sequence). The CDR3 is made up of 16 amino acids. This chain's CDR3 is CSARDSRLAEGNEQFF. Here the CDR3 DNA reads TGCAGTGCTAGAGATTCTCGGCTAGCGGAAGGAAATGAGCAGTTCTTC.

There are many counts of this clonotype. The chain has TRBV20-1 and TRBJ2-3; weak D call: TRBD2 (6 bases). Between the trimmed V and J ends, which lost 1 base and 5 bases, there was a span of 13 bases. The CDR3 is 14 residues long. Germline lookup yields CDR1 DFQATT and CDR2 SNEGSKA (reference sequence). The CDR3 loop is CSARAGESGDTQYF. The DNA for the CDR3 is TGCAGTGCTAGAGCGGGAGAGTCGGGAGATACGCAGTATTTT.

This clonotype was observed many times. The V gene is TRBV6-1, the J gene TRBJ2-3; a weak D match, TRBD2 (5 bases). V was shortened by 7 bases and J by 5 bases, with 22 bases between the two germline ends. This CDR3 contains 16 residues. Looked up from germline, CDR1 is MNHNS and CDR2 is SASEGT. CDR3 sequence: CASKRVPGGGLDTQYF. The CDR3 DNA reads as TGTGCCAGCAAAAGAGTCCCGGGTGGCGGGCTAGATACGCAGTATTTT.

This chain connects TRBV11-2 to TRBJ2-7; no clear D. V was shortened by 1 base and J by 3 bases, with 7 bases between the two germline ends. The CDR3 has 13 residues. Germline values: CDR1 SGHAT, CDR2 FQNNGV. The DNA for the CDR3 is TGTGCCAGCAGCTTAGGTCCACACTACGAGCAGTACGTC. Translating it yields CASSLGPHYEQYV.

This clonotype was seen a few times. The gene calls are TRBV3-1 and TRBJ2-2; D could derive from TRBD1 or TRBD2 (5 bases each). V lost 3 bases to trimming and J lost 1 base, with 15 bases between them. This CDR3 comprises 17 residues. Germline V lookup: CDR1 LGHDT, CDR2 YNNKEL (reference sequence). The CDR3 region has the DNA TGTGCCAGCAGCCATCGACCGGGACCAATGAACACCGGGGAGCTGTTTTTT. Protein: CASSHRPGPMNTGELFF.

There are many counts of this clonotype. J is TRBJ2-3 and V is TRBV5-6; no clear D gene. This CDR3 has 13 amino acids. Trimming cost V 4 bases and J 6 bases, with 12 bases left between them. Germline CDR1 SGHDT, CDR2 YYEEEE. The DNA of the CDR3 is TGTGCCAGCAGCCCGGACGTCGTGGATACGCAGTATTTT. It translates to CASSPDVVDTQYF.

This clonotype has ten or more counts. V and J are TRBV7-9 and TRBJ2-5, with TRBD1 matching 8 bases. CDR3 length: 14 residues. After removal of 3 bases from V and 5 bases from J, the junction contained 5 bases not matched to a gene. Germline V gives CDR1 SEHNR, CDR2 FQNEAQ (reference sequence). CDR3 bases: TGTGCCAGCAGCTTCCAGGGGGCGATGGAGACCCAGTACTTC. Its protein is CASSFQGAMETQYF.

This clonotype has at least ten counts. The chain joins TRBV11-2 to TRBJ2-1; TRBD1 matches at 9 bases. The CDR3 consists of 17 residues. In germline, CDR1 is SGHAT, CDR2 FQNNGV. Trimming cost V 7 bases and J 4 bases; bases outside gene matches: 14. This chain's CDR3 is CASTQGDRGNLYNEQFF. CDR3 coding DNA: TGTGCCAGCACCCAAGGCGACAGGGGGAACCTTTACAATGAGCAGTTCTTC.

This clonotype was picked up a small number of times. The V gene is TRBV25-1, the J gene TRBJ1-4, with D perhaps matching TRBD1 (6 bases). With 4 bases removed from V and 4 bases from J, the gap between germline ends came to 13 bases. The germline gives CDR1 MGHDK, CDR2 SYGVNS. The CDR3 extends over 15 amino acids. CDR3 sequence reads: CASSGRGGRNEKLFF. In nucleotides, the CDR3 is TGTGCCAGCAGTGGCAGGGGAGGTCGTAATGAAAAACTGTTTTTT.